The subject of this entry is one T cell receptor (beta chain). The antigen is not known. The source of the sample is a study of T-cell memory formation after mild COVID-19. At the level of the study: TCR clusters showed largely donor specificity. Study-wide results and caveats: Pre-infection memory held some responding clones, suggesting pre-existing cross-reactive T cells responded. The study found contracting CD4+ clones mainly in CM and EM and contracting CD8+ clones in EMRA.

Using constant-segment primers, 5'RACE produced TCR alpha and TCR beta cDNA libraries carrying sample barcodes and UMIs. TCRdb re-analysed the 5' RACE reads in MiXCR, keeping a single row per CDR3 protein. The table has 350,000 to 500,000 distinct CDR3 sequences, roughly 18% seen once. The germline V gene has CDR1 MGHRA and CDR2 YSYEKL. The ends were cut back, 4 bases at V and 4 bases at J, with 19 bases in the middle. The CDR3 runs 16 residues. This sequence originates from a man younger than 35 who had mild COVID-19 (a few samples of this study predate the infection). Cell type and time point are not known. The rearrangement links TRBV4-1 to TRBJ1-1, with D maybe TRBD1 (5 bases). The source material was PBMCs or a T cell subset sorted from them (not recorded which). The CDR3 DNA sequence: TGCGCCAGCAGCCTACGGGCGGCGGGGCAGTTCACTGAAGCTTTCTTT. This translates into CASSLRAAGQFTEAFF.